The 27 T cell receptor beta chains reported below all come from one sample, sequenced in a study of T cells in Graves' hyperthyroidism and ophthalmopathy. The investigators amplified TCR beta CDR3 regions from RNA transcripts. HTBI primers drove first-round RT-PCR of the TCR CDR3. From the multiplex PCR reads, TCRdb called clonotypes with MiXCR, one entry per CDR3 protein. The table includes 300,000 to 350,000 distinct CDR3 sequences, around 17% detected once. Sequencing input: blood. The receptors derive from a young man with Graves' hyperthyroidism.

In its sample, this clonotype was seen many times. J is TRBJ1-2 and V is TRBV9; a possible D gene is TRBD1 (5 bases). The CDR3 consists of 14 residues. Germline V CDR1 and CDR2: SGDLS, YYNGEE. V lost 3 bases to trimming and J lost 3 bases, with 12 bases between them. This CDR3 is CASSARQQDYGYTF. The CDR3 DNA is TGTGCCAGCAGCGCCAGACAGCAAGACTATGGCTACACCTTC.

This clonotype occurred many times. The gene calls are TRBV29-1 and TRBJ2-7, with 9 bases that match TRBD2. The CDR3 loop spans 13 amino acids. With 5 bases clipped from V and 5 bases from J, the junction kept 7 bases outside the gene matches. Germline lookup yields CDR1 SQVTM and CDR2 ANQGSEA. The CDR3 loop is CSVLAGVMHEQYF. The CDR3 DNA follows: TGCAGCGTTTTAGCGGGAGTTATGCACGAGCAGTACTTC.

A word on this clonotype: A much larger clone differs from this one at a single base, so this may be a read error. The genes are TRBV11-2 and TRBJ2-1, with TRBD2 identical over 9 bases. Looked up from germline, CDR1 is SGHAT and CDR2 is FQNNGV. The CDR3 spans 15 residues. The CDR3 protein is CASSQGPGRREGQCF. The CDR3 nucleotides are TGCGCCAGCAGCCAAGGCCCCGGACGGCGGGAGGGGCAGTGCTTC.

A note on this clonotype: A much larger clone is a single base away; this may be a read error. The chain joins TRBV20-1 to TRBJ1-1; the D is unclear. V lost 6 bases to trimming and J lost 7 bases, with 15 bases between them. The CDR3 extends over 12 amino acids. CDR1 is DFQATT and CDR2 is SNEGSKA in the germline V gene (reference sequence). This CDR3 is CSANDIRLEAFF. The DNA of the CDR3 is TGCAGTGCCAACGACATACGCCTTGAAGCTTTCTTT.

This clonotype was picked up many times. The chain employs TRBV3-1 and TRBJ1-1; TRBD1 matches at 10 bases. Per germline, CDR1 LGHDT and CDR2 YNNKEL (reference sequence). With V trimmed by 1 base and J by 5 bases, 4 bases remained unmatched. This CDR3 is built from 15 residues. CDR3: CASSQGQGARTEAFF. The CDR3 DNA follows: TGTGCCAGCAGCCAAGGACAGGGGGCGCGTACTGAAGCTTTCTTT.

In its sample, this clonotype was seen many times. The V and J genes are TRBV12-3 or TRBV12-4 and TRBJ2-7, with TRBD2 matching 8 bases. J lost 2 bases, V lost 5 bases, and 8 bases had no gene match. The CDR3 totals 15 residues. CDR3 in amino acids: CASSITGTRPYEQYF. The CDR3 DNA is TGTGCCAGCAGTATAACCGGGACTAGACCCTACGAGCAGTACTTC.

The chain recombines TRBV20-1 with TRBJ2-3, with 10 bases identical to TRBD2. With V trimmed by 6 bases and J by 1 base, 7 bases remained unmatched. CDR3 length equals 15 residues. The germline gives CDR1 DFQATT, CDR2 SNEGSKA (reference sequence). The DNA of the CDR3 is TGCAGTGCCGATGCCGGGACTAGCGGCACAGATACGCAGTATTTT. Amino acid sequence: CSADAGTSGTDTQYF.

V and J are TRBV15 and TRBJ2-3; a possible D gene is TRBD1 (5 bases). CDR3 size: 13 residues. Germline CDR1 is LNHNV and CDR2 is YYDKDF (reference sequence). Trimming shortened V by 6 bases and J by 1 base, and 8 bases separated the two germline ends. The CDR3 spells CATSEGGTDTQYF. The CDR3 bases are TGTGCCACCAGTGAAGGGGGCACAGATACGCAGTATTTT.

This clonotype was seen ten or more times. The chain is built from TRBV12-3 or TRBV12-4 and TRBJ2-1, with 8 bases matching TRBD1. V gave up 5 bases and J gave up 6 bases; unmatched junction bases: 9. CDR3 length: 15 amino acids. The CDR3 sequence is CASSLRQGQGNEQFF. The CDR3 DNA reads as TGTGCCAGCAGTCTCCGACAGGGGCAGGGCAATGAGCAGTTCTTC.

This clonotype came up many times. This chain uses TRBV29-1 with TRBJ2-1; 8 nucleotides line up with TRBD1. Germline V gives CDR1 SQVTM, CDR2 ANQGSEA. The CDR3 is 15 residues long. J was trimmed by 9 bases and V by 5 bases; bases with no gene match: 15. The CDR3 reads CSVYQGAILVGEQFF. In DNA form, the CDR3 reads TGCAGCGTTTATCAGGGGGCCATACTAGTTGGTGAGCAGTTCTTC.

The chain employs TRBV4-1 and TRBJ2-1; 11 bases map to TRBD2. V lost 5 bases to trimming and J lost 7 bases; unmatched junction nucleotides: 7. This CDR3 region has 15 residues. The germline gives CDR1 MGHRA, CDR2 YSYEKL. The CDR3 DNA reads as TGCGCCAGCAGCAAAATAGCGGGAGGGGAGAATGAGCAGTTCTTC. It yields the protein CASSKIAGGENEQFF.

This clonotype came up many times. The V and J genes are TRBV15 and TRBJ2-3, with D maybe TRBD1 (5 bases). The CDR3 consists of 13 residues. Per the germline V gene, CDR1 is LNHNV and CDR2 is YYDKDF (reference sequence). V lost 0 bases to trimming and J lost 11 bases, with 12 bases between them. CDR3 region: CATSRDVPQGQYF. The DNA for the CDR3 is TGTGCCACCAGCAGAGATGTGCCTCAGGGGCAGTATTTT.

This clonotype was observed many times. The chain joins TRBV30 to TRBJ1-1, with 10 bases that match TRBD1. CDR1 GTSNPN and CDR2 SVGIG come from the germline V gene (reference sequence). Losses at the gene ends were 2 bases for V and 2 bases for J; bases not matched to a gene: 5. The CDR3 covers 15 residues. CDR3 residues: CAWSPGTGVNTEAFF. In DNA, the CDR3 is TGTGCCTGGAGTCCCGGGACAGGGGTCAACACTGAAGCTTTCTTT.

This clonotype has at least ten counts. The V and J genes are TRBV5-1 and TRBJ1-2, with 11 bases identical to TRBD1. CDR1 is SGHRS, CDR2 YFSETQ, per germline. The junction had 3 bases not matched to a gene; V was cut back by 0 bases and J by 5 bases. The CDR3 loop spans 15 amino acids. CDR3 protein: CASSLAGTGGYGYTF. Here the CDR3 DNA reads TGCGCCAGCAGCTTGGCCGGGACAGGGGGGTATGGCTACACCTTC.

V and J are TRBV10-2 and TRBJ1-5, with D possibly being TRBD1 (6 bases). Between the trimmed V and J ends, which lost 2 bases and 6 bases, there was a span of 11 bases. CDR3 size: 14 residues. Germline assignment: CDR1 WSHSY and CDR2 SAAADI. The DNA of the CDR3 is TGCGCCAGCAGTGAGATCGGCAGGGGTCAGCCCCAGCATTTT. Its protein is CASSEIGRGQPQHF.

This clonotype appeared many times. J is TRBJ2-7 and V is TRBV5-1, with unresolved D. Germline CDR1 is SGHRS and CDR2 is YFSETQ. CDR3 length: 14 residues. V gave up 3 bases and J gave up 0 bases, with 10 bases separating them. This CDR3 is CASSSDGSSYEQYF. CDR3 sequence (DNA): TGCGCCAGCAGCTCGGACGGTAGCTCCTACGAGCAGTACTTC.

This sequence joins TRBV3-1 and TRBJ1-6; the D gene is possibly TRBD1 (5 bases). The CDR3 totals 14 residues. Germline CDR1 is LGHDT and CDR2 is YNNKEL (reference sequence). V lost 1 base and J lost 10, with 11 bases in between. CDR3 residues: CASSQAQGQSPLHF. CDR3 in DNA: TGTGCCAGCAGCCAAGCCCAGGGTCAATCACCCCTCCACTTT.

This chain uses TRBV30 with TRBJ2-1; D assignment may be TRBD1 or TRBD2 (6 bases each). The V and J ends lost 4 bases and 7 bases respectively, with 14 bases between them. CDR1 is GTSNPN, CDR2 SVGIG, per germline (reference sequence). The CDR3 covers 13 residues. The DNA of the CDR3 is TGTGCCTGGAACGGGGGCCCGGGGAATGAGCAGTTCTTC. Protein product: CAWNGGPGNEQFF.

CDR3 bases: TGTGCCAGCAGCCAAGGGGCAGGGGGTGGCAATCAGCCCCAGCATTTT. This encodes CASSQGAGGGNQPQHF. This chain joins TRBV3-1 and TRBJ1-5; 7 positions match TRBD1. With V trimmed by 1 base and J by 2 bases, 5 bases remained unmatched. This CDR3 spans 16 amino acids. Germline-derived CDR1 and CDR2 are LGHDT and YNNKEL (reference sequence).

This clonotype was seen many times. The chain is built from TRBV7-3 and TRBJ2-3, with D tentatively TRBD1 or TRBD2 (5 bases each). The CDR3 length is 13 residues. V gave up 4 bases and J gave up 4 bases, with 9 bases separating them. Germline CDR1 is SGHTA and CDR2 is FQGTGA. CDR3 sequence (DNA): TGTGCCAGCAGCTCCGAGGGACCAGATACGCAGTATTTT. It yields the protein CASSSEGPDTQYF.

This clonotype was counted many times. The chain joins TRBV27 to TRBJ2-5, with 7 bases fitting TRBD2. The germline CDR1 and CDR2 sequences are MNHEY and SMNVEV (reference sequence). With 4 bases clipped from V and 5 bases from J, the junction kept 19 bases outside the gene matches. The CDR3 runs to 18 residues. In nucleotides, the CDR3 is TGTGCCAGCAGTTGGCCCTGGAGACTTGACGGGAGGAGCGAGACCCAGTACTTC. Its protein is CASSWPWRLDGRSETQYF.

This clonotype has only a few counts. The rearrangement joins TRBV29-1 to TRBJ1-2; no clear D gene. The CDR3 spans 12 residues. The V gene's germline CDR1 is SQVTM and CDR2 ANQGSEA. V was trimmed by 0 bases and J by 4 bases, leaving 6 bases between them. The CDR3 here is CSVEEPTYGYTF. The CDR3 DNA sequence: TGCAGCGTTGAAGAACCCACCTATGGCTACACCTTC.

This sequence joins TRBV6-2 or TRBV6-3 and TRBJ2-1; possible D gene TRBD2, 6 bases. Germline V gene data show CDR1 as MNHEY and CDR2 as SVGEGT. This CDR3 comprises 15 residues. V was trimmed by 5 bases and J by 9 bases, leaving 20 bases between them. CDR3 sequence reads: CASSQPGTPRPEQFF. The CDR3 region has the DNA TGTGCCAGCAGTCAACCCGGGACTCCCCGGCCTGAGCAGTTCTTC.

V usage is TRBV14 and J usage is TRBJ1-2; 9 bases match TRBD1. The CDR3 sequence is 15 residues long. CDR1 and CDR2 from the germline V gene are SGHDN and FVKESK. The trim removed 2 bases at V and 2 bases at J, leaving 3 bases unmatched. CDR3: CASSQIQGANYGYTF. In nucleotides, the CDR3 is TGTGCCAGCAGCCAAATACAGGGGGCGAACTATGGCTACACCTTC.

This clonotype was seen repeatedly, ten times or more. The chain recombines TRBV29-1 with TRBJ2-7; TRBD1 matches 8 bases. Germline-derived CDR1 and CDR2 are SQVTM and ANQGSEA. CDR3 size: 14 residues. With 6 bases clipped from V and 2 bases from J, the junction kept 9 bases outside the gene matches. CDR3 nucleotide sequence: TGCAGCGTACAGTCCGGGACAGGCCCCTACGAGCAGTACTTC. The encoded protein is CSVQSGTGPYEQYF.

This clonotype was recorded at least ten times. The chain is built from TRBV5-1 and TRBJ2-5, with unresolved D. This CDR3 region has 12 residues. The germline gives CDR1 SGHRS, CDR2 YFSETQ. Trimming removed 2 bases from V and 2 bases from J, with 4 bases in between. This CDR3 is CASSFDQETQYF. In DNA, the CDR3 is TGCGCCAGCAGCTTCGATCAAGAGACCCAGTACTTC.

This clonotype was picked up many times. V and J are TRBV20-1 and TRBJ1-1; D is unclear. Germline-derived CDR1 and CDR2 are DFQATT and SNEGSKA (reference sequence). Trimming removed 3 bases from V and 5 bases from J, with 13 bases in between. The CDR3 has 13 amino acids. This chain's CDR3 is CSARNWGGTEAFF. CDR3 bases: TGCAGTGCTAGGAACTGGGGTGGAACTGAAGCTTTCTTT.